The clone carrying this T cell receptor beta chain was observed a handful of times. Its antigen is not identified. Coverage ceases 3 residues before the CDR3 finishes, and the germline J gene fills in the end. The record originates from a study of T cell clonality in common variable immunodeficiency. Trimming removed 1 base from V and 5 bases from J, with 8 bases in between. CDR1 and CDR2 from the germline V gene are SGHNT and YENEEA. The CDR3 runs to 13 residues. Study-level findings and limits: TCRbeta clonality was increased in CVID versus healthy controls. Compared with controls, CVID subjects had fewer shared TCRbeta clones. In common variable immunodeficiency, TCR beta chains reportedly carried fewer deletions and N-nucleotide insertions.

TCRdb's table, derived via immunoSEQ multiplex PCR, lists solely in-frame clones and lacks some. The sample yields 15,000 to 20,000 clones, without any singletons. No CVID subject was ill or on immunomodulatory drugs when sampled. The chain recombines TRBV11-3 with TRBJ2-5; D is unclear. The receptor was isolated from a human donor with common variable immunodeficiency. What was sequenced was peripheral blood mononuclear cells. The part of the CDR3 DNA that was read is TGTGCCAGCAGCTTAGGGGCAGTGGAGACC. Translated, it gives CASSLGAVET. Given in full, the CDR3 is CASSLGAVETQYF.